The present T cell receptor beta chain was sequenced within a study of beta chain features in type 1 diabetes. Study-level points and caveats: More deletions and fewer insertions at VDJ junctions were found in patients with type 1 diabetes. Relative to healthy donors, patients appeared to have naive, central memory and Treg TCRB repertoires that were more similar.

Notes on this clone: The antigen is undetermined.

Sequenced material consisted of expressed TCRB transcripts (all of the isolated RNA was reverse transcribed). Measured with immunoSEQ multiplex PCR; TCRdb has only the in-frame clones, and not every one. This table holds 160,000 or so clones, less than 9.5% found once. Germline V CDR1 and CDR2: SGHRS, YFSETQ. CDR3 length: 15 residues. Trimming removed 4 bases from V and 1 base from J; junction bases left unmatched: 6. This TCR came from a woman under 30 in good health. Sequenced sample: central memory CD4+ T cells from blood. The gene calls are TRBV5-1 and TRBJ1-1, with 8 bases matching TRBD1. The CDR3 sequence: CASSATGAWNTEAFF. The CDR3 coding sequence is TGCGCCAGCAGCGCGACAGGGGCCTGGAACACTGAAGCTTTCTTT.